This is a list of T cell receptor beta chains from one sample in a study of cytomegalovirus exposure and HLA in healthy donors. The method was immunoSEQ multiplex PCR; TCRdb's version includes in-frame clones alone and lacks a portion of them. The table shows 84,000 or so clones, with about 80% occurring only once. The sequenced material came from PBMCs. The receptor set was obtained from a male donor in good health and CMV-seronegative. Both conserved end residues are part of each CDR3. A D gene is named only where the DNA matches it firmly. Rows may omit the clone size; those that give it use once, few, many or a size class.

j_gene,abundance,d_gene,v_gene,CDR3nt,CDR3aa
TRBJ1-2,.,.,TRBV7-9,TGTGCCAGCAGCCTCGGGACAATCCAGCAAGGCTACACCTTC,CASSLGTIQQGYTF
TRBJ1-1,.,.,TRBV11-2,TGTGCCAGCAGCTTATGGGAGTACAATAAAATGAACACTGAAGCTTTCTTT,CASSLWEYNKMNTEAFF
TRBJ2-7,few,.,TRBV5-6,TGTGCCAGCAGCCAGGGTGTGATCTACGAGCAGTACTTC,CASSQGVIYEQYF
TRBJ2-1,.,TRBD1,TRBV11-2,TGTGCCAGCAGCTTACCAACGCGGGACAGGGTAAATCAGTTCTTC,CASSLPTRDRVNQFF
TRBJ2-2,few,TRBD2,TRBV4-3,TGCGCCAGCAGCCACACCCTAGGGGAACTAGCGGGGAACACCGGGGAGCTGTTTTTT,CASSHTLGELAGNTGELFF
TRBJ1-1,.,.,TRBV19,TGTGCCAGTAGTGAGTGGGCCTCGGCCCAGAGCACTGAAGCTTTCTTT,CASSEWASAQSTEAFF
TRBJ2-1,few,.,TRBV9,TGTGCCAGCAGCGTAGGAGGAGGGGAGAATGAGCAGTTCTTC,CASSVGGGENEQFF
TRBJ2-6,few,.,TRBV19,TGTGCCAGTAGCCTCGGGGGGGCCAACGTCCTGACTTTC,CASSLGGANVLTF
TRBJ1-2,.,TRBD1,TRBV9,TGTGCCAGCAGCGTAGCCCCGGGACAGGGGGTCTTGTATGGCTACACCTTC,CASSVAPGQGVLYGYTF
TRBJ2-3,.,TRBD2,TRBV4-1,TGCGCCAGCGGTTCTAGCGGGAGGCGTAGCGATACGCAGTATTTT,CASGSSGRRSDTQYF
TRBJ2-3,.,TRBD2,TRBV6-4,TGTGCCAGCAGTGACTCCACGGGGGGGCCAGATACGCAGTATTTT,CASSDSTGGPDTQYF
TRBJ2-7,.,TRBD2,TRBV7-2,TGTGCCAGCAGCTTAGTTACTAGCGGAACCTACGAGCAGTACTTC,CASSLVTSGTYEQYF
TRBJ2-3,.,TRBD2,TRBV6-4,TGTGCCAGCAGCCAACTAGCGGGGGGTACAGATACGCAGTATTTT,CASSQLAGGTDTQYF
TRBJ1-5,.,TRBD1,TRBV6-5,TGTGCCAGCCGACAGGGGAACCAGCCCCAGCATTTT,CASRQGNQPQHF
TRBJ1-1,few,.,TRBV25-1,TGTGCCAGCCTTGGGAGCGGGGGGGGGACTGAAGCTTTCTTT,CASLGSGGGTEAFF
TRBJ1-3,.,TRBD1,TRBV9,TGTGCCAGCAGCGGAGGGAGACAGGGCGGCTCTGGAAACACCATATATTTT,CASSGGRQGGSGNTIYF
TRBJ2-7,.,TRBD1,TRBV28,TGTGCCAGCAGCCCCCCGACAGGGTTTCTTAACGAGCAGTACTTC,CASSPPTGFLNEQYF
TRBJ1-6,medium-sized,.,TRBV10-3,TGTGCCATCAGTGCAGATAATTCACCCCTCCACTTT,CAISADNSPLHF
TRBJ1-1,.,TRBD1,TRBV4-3,TGCGCCAGCAGCCAAGATCTTTTTGGGACAGGGGAACACACTGAAGCTTTCTTT,CASSQDLFGTGEHTEAFF
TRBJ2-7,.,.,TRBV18,TGTGCCAGCTCACCACAGGGAGCCTACGAGCAGTACTTC,CASSPQGAYEQYF
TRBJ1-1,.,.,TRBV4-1,TGCGCCAGCAGCCAAGGAGAGGTGATGAACACTGAAGCTTTCTTT,CASSQGEVMNTEAFF
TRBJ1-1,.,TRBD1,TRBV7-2,TGTGCCAGCAGCGGACAGGGTGACACTGAAGCTTTCTTT,CASSGQGDTEAFF
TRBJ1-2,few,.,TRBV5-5,TGTGCCAGCAGCTTGGTTCCAGAATCTAACTATGGCTACACCTTC,CASSLVPESNYGYTF
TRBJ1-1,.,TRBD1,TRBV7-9,TGTGCCAGCAGCTTACAGGGGGCTGAAGCTTTCTTT,CASSLQGAEAFF
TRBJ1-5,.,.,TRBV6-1,TGTGCCAGCAACGGCAGGCTTAGCAATCAGCCCCAGCATTTT,CASNGRLSNQPQHF
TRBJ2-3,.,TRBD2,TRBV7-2,TGTGCCAGCAGCTTTAGTACAGCGGGGGGCCCCCGTACGCAGTATTTT,CASSFSTAGGPRTQYF
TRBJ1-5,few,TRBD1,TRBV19,TGTGCCAGTACAACCGGGACAGGGGTCGTCGGCAATCAGCCCCAGCATTTT,CASTTGTGVVGNQPQHF
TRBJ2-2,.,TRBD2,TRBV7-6,TGTGCCAGCAGCCCAGTTTTACTAGCGGGGGTCACCGGGGAGCTGTTTTTT,CASSPVLLAGVTGELFF
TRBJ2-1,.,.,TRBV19,TGTGCCAGTAGTATAGTGGGGCAGGGTCGGCACAATGAGCAGTTCTTC,CASSIVGQGRHNEQFF
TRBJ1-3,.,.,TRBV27,TGTGCCAGCAGCCCTTACTCTGGAAACACCATATATTTT,CASSPYSGNTIYF
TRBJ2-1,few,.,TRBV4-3,TGCGCCAGCAGCCAAGGTAGGGGGTATGCGAATGAGCAGTTCTTC,CASSQGRGYANEQFF
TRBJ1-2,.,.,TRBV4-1,TGCGCCAGCAGCCAAGATTCGTTTAACTATGGCTACACCTTC,CASSQDSFNYGYTF
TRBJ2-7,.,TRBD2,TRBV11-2,TGTGCCAGCAGCCCCAGCGGGAGGGGATACGAGCAGTACTTC,CASSPSGRGYEQYF
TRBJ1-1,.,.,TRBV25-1,TGTGCCGTAGGTGAGCGGATGAACACTGAAGCTTTCTTT,CAVGERMNTEAFF
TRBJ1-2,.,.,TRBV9,TGTGCCAGCAGCGTAGCTGGGGGGGAGTATGGCTACACCTTC,CASSVAGGEYGYTF
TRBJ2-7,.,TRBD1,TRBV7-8,TGTGCCAGCGAACAACAGGGGGCGGGTTACGAGCAGTACTTC,CASEQQGAGYEQYF
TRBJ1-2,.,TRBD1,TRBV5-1,TGCGCCAGCAGCCCCGGGACAGGGTCCGATGGCTACACCTTC,CASSPGTGSDGYTF
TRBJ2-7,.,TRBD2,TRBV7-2,TGTGCCAGCAGACCTGGGGGGGGTTTGAACGAGCAGTACTTC,CASRPGGGLNEQYF
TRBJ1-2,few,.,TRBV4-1,TGTGCCAGCAGCCAAACCGGGACAAACTATGGCTACACCTTC,CASSQTGTNYGYTF
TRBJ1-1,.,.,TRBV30,TGTGCCTGGAGTCCAGCGGACAGAAGGAACACTGAAGCTTTCTTT,CAWSPADRRNTEAFF
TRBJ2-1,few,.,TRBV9,TGTGCCAGCAGCGTCGGAGGGGGGGGGTCCTACAATGAGCAGTTCTTC,CASSVGGGGSYNEQFF
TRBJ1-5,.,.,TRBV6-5,TGTGCCAGCTCTGCAGGTTTGATAGGACAGCCCCAGCATTTT,CASSAGLIGQPQHF
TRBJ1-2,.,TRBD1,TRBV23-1,TGCGCCAGCAGTCACTACACAGGGGGCAACTATGGCTACACCTTC,CASSHYTGGNYGYTF
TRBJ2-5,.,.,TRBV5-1,TGCGCCAGCAGCCCCGGGACTGCGGATCAAGCGGCCCAGTACTTC,CASSPGTADQAAQYF
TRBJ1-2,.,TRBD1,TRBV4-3,TGCGCCAGCAGCCAAGGGGGTGCACAGGGGGCAGGTGGCTACACCTTC,CASSQGGAQGAGGYTF
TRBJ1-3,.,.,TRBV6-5,TGTGCCAGCAGTCCTCTCAGGAACTCTGGAAACACCATATATTTT,CASSPLRNSGNTIYF
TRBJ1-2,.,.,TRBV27,TGTGCCAGCAGCCGGCGGGACTCGGGGGTAAGGGAGGAAACCTTC,CASSRRDSGVREETF
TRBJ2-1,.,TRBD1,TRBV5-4,TGTGCCAGCAGCTTGGATCGGACAGGCCCGTTCTTC,CASSLDRTGPFF
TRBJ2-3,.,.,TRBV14,TGTGCCAGCAGCCCTTTTGGAGGTCTTAGCACAGATACGCAGTATTTT,CASSPFGGLSTDTQYF
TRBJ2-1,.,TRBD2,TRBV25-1,TGTGCCAGCAGTTATGCTAGCGGGAGCTCCTACAATGAGCAGTTCTTC,CASSYASGSSYNEQFF
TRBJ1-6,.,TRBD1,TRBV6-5,TGTGCCACCACCCGGGACAGGGAAAATTCACCCCTCCACTTT,CATTRDRENSPLHF
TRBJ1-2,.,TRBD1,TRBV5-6,TGTGCCAGCAGCTTAGAAGGGGACAGGGGAGTCTCTAACTATGGCTACACCTTC,CASSLEGDRGVSNYGYTF
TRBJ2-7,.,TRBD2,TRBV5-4,TGTGCCAGCAGCTGGACTAGCGGGTCCTACGAGCAGTACTTC,CASSWTSGSYEQYF
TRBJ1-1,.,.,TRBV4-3,TGCGCCAGCAGCCACGGACGGGAGAACACTGAAGCTTTCTTT,CASSHGRENTEAFF
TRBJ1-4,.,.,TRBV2,TGTGCCAGCACCGCTGACGGGGGGTTCACCGCAAAGATCAATGAAAAACTGTTTTTT,CASTADGGFTAKINEKLFF